These 11 T cell receptor beta chains came from one sample sequenced in a study of T cell responses to AZD1222 COVID-19 vaccine. TCRdb's table, derived via immunoSEQ multiplex PCR, lists solely in-frame clones and lacks some. The data contain about 96,000 clones, 70% to 90% of them singletons. Sequences were derived from peripheral blood, sampled on day 0 of AZD1222 vaccination. These receptors originate from an adult in good health.

The genes are TRBV3-1 (or the pseudogene TRBV3-2) and TRBJ1-5; no definite D call. The germline V gene has CDR1 LGHDT and CDR2 YNNKEL (reference sequence). The CDR3 spans 13 residues. Trimming stripped 1 base from V and 4 bases from J, with 5 bases between. The CDR3 spells CASSQGQNQPQHF. CDR3 DNA: TGTGCCAGCAGCCAAGGGCAGAATCAGCCCCAGCATTTT.

The V gene is TRBV3-1 (or the pseudogene TRBV3-2), the J gene TRBJ2-7; D may match TRBD1 or TRBD2 (5 bases each). Germline lookup yields CDR1 LGHDT and CDR2 YNNKEL (reference sequence). This CDR3 comprises 13 residues. The V gene lost 2 bases and the J gene lost 9 bases, with 14 bases spanning the gap. The CDR3 DNA follows: TGTGCCAGCAGCCAACTCGGGACCTCGATGCAGTACTTC. Translation: CASSQLGTSMQYF.

This chain uses TRBV7-3 with TRBJ2-5; D is unresolved. CDR1 SGHTA and CDR2 FQGTGA come from the germline V gene. With 5 bases removed from V and 2 bases from J, the gap between germline ends came to 9 bases. The CDR3 sequence is 13 residues long. CDR3 sequence reads: CASSLNVQETQYF. CDR3 bases: TGTGCCAGCAGCCTAAACGTTCAAGAGACCCAGTACTTC.

The J gene is TRBJ2-7, the V gene TRBV6-2 or TRBV6-3, with D possibly matching TRBD2 (5 bases). With 4 bases removed from V and 4 bases from J, the gap between germline ends came to 8 bases. The CDR3 covers 12 residues. The germline gives CDR1 MNHEY, CDR2 SVGEGT. CDR3 DNA: TGTGCCAGCAGTTGGACTTCTTACGAGCAGTACTTC. This gives the protein CASSWTSYEQYF.

The V call is TRBV13, the J call TRBJ1-3, with TRBD1 as a possible D gene (6 bases). Germline V gives CDR1 PRHDT, CDR2 FYEKMQ (reference sequence). This CDR3 is 16 amino acids long. The germline V and J ends were trimmed by 5 bases and 4 bases, with 18 bases remaining between them. The CDR3 region is CASSLLGEGTGNTIYF. CDR3 coding DNA: TGTGCCAGCAGCCTGCTTGGTGAGGGGACAGGAAACACCATATATTTT. Full variable domain (outside the CDR3, taken from reference TRBV13 and TRBJ1-3): AAGVIQSPRHLIKEKRETATLKCYPIPRHDTVYWYQQGPGQDPQFLISFYEKMQSDKGSIPDRFSAQQFSDYHSELNMSSLELGDSALYFCASSLLGEGTGNTIYFGEGSWLTVV.

The CDR3 reads CASSQGQGSSYEQYF. The CDR3 DNA follows: TGTGCCAGCAGCCAGGGACAGGGAAGCTCCTACGAGCAGTACTTC. The chain joins TRBV5-4 to TRBJ2-7; 9 positions match TRBD1. The germline CDR1 and CDR2 sequences are SGHNT and YYREEE (reference sequence). The CDR3 length is 15 residues. V trimming: 4 bases; J trimming: 0 bases; junction bases outside the gene matches: 5.

This chain joins TRBV11-2 and TRBJ1-1, with D possibly being TRBD1 (5 bases). The V end was cut by 7 bases, the J end by 3 bases, with 12 bases between. The CDR3 spans 13 residues. In germline, CDR1 is SGHAT, CDR2 FQNNGV. The CDR3, as DNA: TGTGCCAGCACCTCCGGGGGATACACTGAAGCTTTCTTT. Its protein is CASTSGGYTEAFF.

V usage is TRBV7-8 and J usage is TRBJ2-1, with 12 bases fitting TRBD2. V shed 5 bases, J shed 5 bases, and the junction held 10 bases outside the gene matches. Germline loops: CDR1 SGHVS, CDR2 FQNEAQ. The CDR3 extends over 17 amino acids. The CDR3 DNA is TGTGCCAGCAGCCGAGGGACTAGCGGGTCCCTACACAATGAGCAGTTCTTC. Amino acids: CASSRGTSGSLHNEQFF.

V and J are TRBV25-1 and TRBJ2-7, with 7 bases that match TRBD1. The CDR3 sequence is 14 residues long. With 4 bases clipped from V and 3 bases from J, the junction kept 6 bases outside the gene matches. CDR1 is MGHDK, CDR2 SYGVNS, per germline. The DNA for the CDR3 is TGTGCCAGCAGTGTCCGGGACAGCGACTACGAGCAGTACTTC. Amino acid sequence: CASSVRDSDYEQYF.

J is TRBJ1-5 and V is TRBV5-1, with D perhaps TRBD1 (5 bases). Trimming removed 4 bases at V and 3 bases at J, with 14 bases between. The CDR3 length is 15 residues. CDR1 is SGHRS, CDR2 YFSETQ, per germline. The CDR3 DNA reads TGCGCCAGCAGCCCCCACGGGGGATCCAATCAGCCCCAGCATTTT. Protein product: CASSPHGGSNQPQHF.

The chain recombines TRBV4-1 with TRBJ1-5; unclear D gene. The CDR3 loop spans 17 amino acids. The germline CDR1 and CDR2 sequences are MGHRA and YSYEKL. Trimming removed 1 base from V and 3 bases from J, with 16 bases in between. This chain's CDR3 is CASSQGFIGWNNQPQHF. The DNA for the CDR3 is TGCGCCAGCAGCCAAGGGTTTATAGGGTGGAACAATCAGCCCCAGCATTTT.